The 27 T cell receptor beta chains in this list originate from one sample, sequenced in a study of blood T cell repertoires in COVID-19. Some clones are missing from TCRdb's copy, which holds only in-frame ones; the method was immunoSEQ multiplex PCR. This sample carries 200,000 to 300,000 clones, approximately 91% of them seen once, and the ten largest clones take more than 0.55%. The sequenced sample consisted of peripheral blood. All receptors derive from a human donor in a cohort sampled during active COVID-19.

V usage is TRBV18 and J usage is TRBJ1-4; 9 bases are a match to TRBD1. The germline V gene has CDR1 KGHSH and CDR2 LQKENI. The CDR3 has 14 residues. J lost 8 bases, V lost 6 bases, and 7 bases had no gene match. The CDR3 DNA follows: TGTGCCAGCTCCCTCGGGACAGGGAAGGAAAAACTGTTTTTT. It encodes CASSLGTGKEKLFF.

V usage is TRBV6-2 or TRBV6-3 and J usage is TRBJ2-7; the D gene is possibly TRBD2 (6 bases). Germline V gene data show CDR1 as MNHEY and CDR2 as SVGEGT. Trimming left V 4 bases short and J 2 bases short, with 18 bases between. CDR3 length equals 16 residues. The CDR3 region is CASSLLTWTIPYEQYF. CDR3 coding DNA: TGTGCCAGCAGTTTACTCACGTGGACTATTCCCTACGAGCAGTACTTC.

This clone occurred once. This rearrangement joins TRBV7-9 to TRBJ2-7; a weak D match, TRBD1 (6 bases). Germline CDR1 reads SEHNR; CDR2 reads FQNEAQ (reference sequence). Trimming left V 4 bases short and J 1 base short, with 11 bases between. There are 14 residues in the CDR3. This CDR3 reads CASSSRQVSYEQYF. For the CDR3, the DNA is TGTGCCAGCAGCTCCAGACAGGTATCCTACGAGCAGTACTTC. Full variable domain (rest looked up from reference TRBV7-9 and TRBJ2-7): DTGVSQNPRHKITKRGQNVTFRCDPISEHNRLYWYRQTLGQGPEFLTYFQNEAQLEKSRLLSDRFSAERPKGSFSTLEIQRTEQGDSAMYLCASSSRQVSYEQYFGPGTRLTVT.

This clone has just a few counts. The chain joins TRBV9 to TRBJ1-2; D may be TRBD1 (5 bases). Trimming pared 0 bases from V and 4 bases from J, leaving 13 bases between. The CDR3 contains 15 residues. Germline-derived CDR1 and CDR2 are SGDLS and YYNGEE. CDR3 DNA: TGTGCCAGCAGCGTAGATCAACGGGGGATCTATGGCTACACCTTC. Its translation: CASSVDQRGIYGYTF.

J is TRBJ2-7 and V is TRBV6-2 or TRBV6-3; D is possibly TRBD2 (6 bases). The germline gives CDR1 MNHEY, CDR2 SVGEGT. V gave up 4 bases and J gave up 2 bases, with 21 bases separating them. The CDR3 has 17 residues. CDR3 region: CASSLISRDWVAYEQYF. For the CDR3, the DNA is TGTGCCAGCAGTTTGATATCACGGGACTGGGTAGCCTACGAGCAGTACTTC.

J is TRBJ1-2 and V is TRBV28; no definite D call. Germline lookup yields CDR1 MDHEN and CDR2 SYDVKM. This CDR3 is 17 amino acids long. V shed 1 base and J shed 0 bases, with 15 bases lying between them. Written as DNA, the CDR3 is TGTGCCAGCAGTTTATTGGATGAGGGTCCCCCTAACTATGGCTACACCTTC. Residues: CASSLLDEGPPNYGYTF.

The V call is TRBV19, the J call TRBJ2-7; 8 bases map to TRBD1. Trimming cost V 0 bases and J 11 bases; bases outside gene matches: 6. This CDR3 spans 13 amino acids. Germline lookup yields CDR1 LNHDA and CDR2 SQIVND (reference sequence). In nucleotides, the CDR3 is TGTGCCAGTAGTATAGAGGGGGGACAGGCGAAGTACTTC. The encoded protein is CASSIEGGQAKYF.

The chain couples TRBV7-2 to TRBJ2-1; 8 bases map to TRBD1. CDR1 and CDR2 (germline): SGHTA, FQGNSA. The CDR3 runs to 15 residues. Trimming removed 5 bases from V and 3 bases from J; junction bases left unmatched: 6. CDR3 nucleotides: TGTGCCAGCAGCGCCTCCGGGACAGGCTACAATGAGCAGTTCTTC. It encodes CASSASGTGYNEQFF.

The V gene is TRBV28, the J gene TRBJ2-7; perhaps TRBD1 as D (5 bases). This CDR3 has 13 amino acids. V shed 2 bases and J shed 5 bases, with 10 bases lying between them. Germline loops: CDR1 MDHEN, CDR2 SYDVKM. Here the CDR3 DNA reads TGTGCCAGCAGTTTACAGGGAATGAACGAGCAGTACTTC. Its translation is CASSLQGMNEQYF.

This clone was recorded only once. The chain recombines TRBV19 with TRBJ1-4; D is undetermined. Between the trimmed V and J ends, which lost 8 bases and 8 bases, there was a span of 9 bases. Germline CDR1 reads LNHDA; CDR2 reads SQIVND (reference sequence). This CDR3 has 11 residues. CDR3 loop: CASAEAEKLFF. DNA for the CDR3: TGTGCCAGTGCCGAAGCCGAAAAACTGTTTTTT. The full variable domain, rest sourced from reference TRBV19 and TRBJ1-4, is DGGITQSPKYLFRKEGQNVTLSCEQNLNHDAMYWYRQDPGQGLRLIYYSQIVNDFQKGDIAEGYSVSREKKESFPLTVTSAQKNPTAFYLCASAEAEKLFFGSGTQLSVL.

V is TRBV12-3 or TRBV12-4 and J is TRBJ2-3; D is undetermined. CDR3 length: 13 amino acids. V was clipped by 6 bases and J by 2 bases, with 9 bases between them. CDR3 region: CASRLIATDTQYF. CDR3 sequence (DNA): TGTGCCAGCAGGCTAATAGCCACAGATACGCAGTATTTT.

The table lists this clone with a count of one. This CDR3 reads CASSDRGQLVTGELFF. CDR3 nucleotides: TGTGCCAGCAGTGATAGGGGGCAGCTAGTTACCGGGGAGCTGTTTTTT. The rearrangement joins TRBV6-1 to TRBJ2-2; TRBD1 agrees at 7 bases. The junction had 9 bases not matched to a gene; V was cut back by 3 bases and J by 5 bases. CDR3 length equals 16 residues. Germline V lookup: CDR1 MNHNS, CDR2 SASEGT.

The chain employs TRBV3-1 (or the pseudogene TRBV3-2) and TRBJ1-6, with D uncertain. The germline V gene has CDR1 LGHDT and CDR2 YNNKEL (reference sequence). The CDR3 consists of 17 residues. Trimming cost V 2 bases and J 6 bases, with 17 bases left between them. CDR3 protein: CASSQRSGNHRNSPLHF. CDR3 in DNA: TGTGCCAGCAGCCAACGGTCCGGGAATCACCGTAATTCACCCCTCCACTTT.

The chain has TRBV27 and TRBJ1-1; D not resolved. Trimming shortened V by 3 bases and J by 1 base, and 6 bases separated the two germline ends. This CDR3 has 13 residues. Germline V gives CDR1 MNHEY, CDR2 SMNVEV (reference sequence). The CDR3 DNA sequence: TGTGCCAGCAGTTTGGAGAGGAACACTGAAGCTTTCTTT. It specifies CASSLERNTEAFF.

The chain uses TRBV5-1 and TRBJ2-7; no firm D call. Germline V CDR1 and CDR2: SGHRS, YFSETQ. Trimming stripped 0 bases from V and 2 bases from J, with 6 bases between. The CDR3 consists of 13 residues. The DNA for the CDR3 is TGCGCCAGCAGCTTGGCCGCGGCCTACGAGCAGTACTTC. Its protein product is CASSLAAAYEQYF.

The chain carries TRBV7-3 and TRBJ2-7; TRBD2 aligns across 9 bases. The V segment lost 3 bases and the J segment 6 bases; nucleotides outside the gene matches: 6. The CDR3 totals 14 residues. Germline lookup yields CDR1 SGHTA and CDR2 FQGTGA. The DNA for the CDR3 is TGTGCCAGCAGCTTGGGACTAGCAGGGGGCGAGCAGTACTTC. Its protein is CASSLGLAGGEQYF.

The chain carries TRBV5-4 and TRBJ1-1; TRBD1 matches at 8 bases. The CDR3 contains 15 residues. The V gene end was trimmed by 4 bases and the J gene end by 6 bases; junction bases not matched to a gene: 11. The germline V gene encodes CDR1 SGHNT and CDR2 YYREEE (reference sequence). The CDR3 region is CASSEGQVLWAEAFF. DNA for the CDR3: TGTGCCAGCAGCGAGGGACAGGTGCTTTGGGCTGAAGCTTTCTTT.

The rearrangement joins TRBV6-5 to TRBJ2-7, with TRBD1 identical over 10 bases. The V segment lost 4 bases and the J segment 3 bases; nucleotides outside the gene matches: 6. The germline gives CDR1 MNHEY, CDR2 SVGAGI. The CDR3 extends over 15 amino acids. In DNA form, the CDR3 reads TGTGCCAGCAGTTCCCCCGGGACAGGGGTCTACGAGCAGTACTTC. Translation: CASSSPGTGVYEQYF.

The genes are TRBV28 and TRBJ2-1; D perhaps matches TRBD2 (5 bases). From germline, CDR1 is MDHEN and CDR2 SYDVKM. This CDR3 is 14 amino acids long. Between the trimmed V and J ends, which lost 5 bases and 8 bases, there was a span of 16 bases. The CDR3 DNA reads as TGTGCCAGCAGTCTAGACGGGGATGGGGATGAGCAGTTCTTC. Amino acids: CASSLDGDGDEQFF.

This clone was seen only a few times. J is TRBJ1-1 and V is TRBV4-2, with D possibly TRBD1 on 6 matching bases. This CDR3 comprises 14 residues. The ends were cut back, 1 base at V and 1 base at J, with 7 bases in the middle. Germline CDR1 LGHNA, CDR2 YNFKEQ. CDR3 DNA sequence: TGTGCCAGCAGCCAAGGGGACAAGAACACTGAAGCTTTCTTT. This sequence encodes CASSQGDKNTEAFF.

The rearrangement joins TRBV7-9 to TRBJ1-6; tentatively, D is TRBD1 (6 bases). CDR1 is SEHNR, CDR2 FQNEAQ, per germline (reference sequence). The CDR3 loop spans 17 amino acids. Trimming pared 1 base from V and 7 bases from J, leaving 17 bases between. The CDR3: CASSLVGAGGINSPLHF. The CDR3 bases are TGTGCCAGCAGCTTAGTGGGGGCGGGGGGCATCAATTCACCCCTCCACTTT.

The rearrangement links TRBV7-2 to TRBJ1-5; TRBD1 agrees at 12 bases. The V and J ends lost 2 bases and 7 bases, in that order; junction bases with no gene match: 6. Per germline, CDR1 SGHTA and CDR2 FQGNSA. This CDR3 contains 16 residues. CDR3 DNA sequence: TGTGCCAGCAGCTTAACCGGGACAGGGGGCTGGCAGCCCCAGCATTTT. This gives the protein CASSLTGTGGWQPQHF.

The CDR3 DNA sequence: TGTGCCAGCAGCTTAGGGAGTAGCGGAGCCTCCCGCTCCTACAATGAGCAGTTCTTC. This gives the protein CASSLGSSGASRSYNEQFF. This chain connects TRBV7-9 to TRBJ2-1; D is perhaps TRBD2 (6 bases). There are 19 residues in the CDR3. V lost 1 base to trimming and J lost 0 bases, with 19 bases between them. Germline assignment: CDR1 SEHNR and CDR2 FQNEAQ (reference sequence).

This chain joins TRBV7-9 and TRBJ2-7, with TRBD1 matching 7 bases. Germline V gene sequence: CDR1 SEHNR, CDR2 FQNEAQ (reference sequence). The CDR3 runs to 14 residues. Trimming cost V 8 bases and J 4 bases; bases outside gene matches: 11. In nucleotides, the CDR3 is TGTGCCAGCGCCGGACCGGGACAGCTTTACGAGCAGTACTTC. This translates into CASAGPGQLYEQYF.

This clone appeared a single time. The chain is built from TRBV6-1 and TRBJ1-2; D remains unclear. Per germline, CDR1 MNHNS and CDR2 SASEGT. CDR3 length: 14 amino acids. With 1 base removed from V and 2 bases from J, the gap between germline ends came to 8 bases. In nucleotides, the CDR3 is TGTGCCAGCAGTGAAGACTACACCAACTATGGCTACACCTTC. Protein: CASSEDYTNYGYTF.

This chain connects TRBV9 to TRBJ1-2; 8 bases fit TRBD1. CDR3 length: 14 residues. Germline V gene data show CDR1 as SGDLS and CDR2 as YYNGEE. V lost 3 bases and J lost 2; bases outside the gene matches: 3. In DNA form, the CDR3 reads TGTGCCAGCAGCGAAGACAGGGGCAACTATGGCTACACCTTC. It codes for CASSEDRGNYGYTF. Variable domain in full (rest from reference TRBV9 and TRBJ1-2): DSGVTQTPKHLITATGQRVTLRCSPRSGDLSVYWYQQSLDQGLQFLIQYYNGEERAKGNILERFSAQQFPDLHSELNLSSLELGDSALYFCASSEDRGNYGYTFGSGTRLTVV.

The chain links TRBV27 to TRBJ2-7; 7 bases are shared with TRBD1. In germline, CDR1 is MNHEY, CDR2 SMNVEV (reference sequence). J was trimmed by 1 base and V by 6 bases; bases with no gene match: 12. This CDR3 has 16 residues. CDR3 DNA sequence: TGTGCCAGCAGAAAAGTTACAGGGGCCTTTTCCTACGAGCAGTACTTC. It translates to CASRKVTGAFSYEQYF.